This is a list of T cell receptor beta chains from one sample in a study of CD8+ T cells in alopecia areata. Data came from immunoSEQ multiplex PCR; TCRdb stores just in-frame clones and leaves some out. This sample yields 120,000 or so clones, of which about three fifths are seen a single time; roughly 30% belongs to the top ten. The sample was CD8+ T cells sorted from blood, taken at week 4, from a patient treated with tofacitinib. Receptor source: a human donor with alopecia areata. The CDR3 runs from the conserved cysteine through the conserved F or W. The D gene is left open where the match is weak. Expanded clones get a size class; other rows say once, few or many, or leave the size out.

d_call j_call v_call clone_size cdr3_nt cdr3_aa
TRBD2 TRBJ2-3 TRBV7-9 few TGTGCCAGCAGCCCCCGAGGTAGCGGGGGGGCGCATCCGGATACGCAGTATTTT CASSPRGSGGAHPDTQYF
TRBD1 TRBJ2-1 TRBV27 . TGTGCCAGCGCTGAGGGGGCAGGGGCCTACAATGAGCAGTTCTTC CASAEGAGAYNEQFF
TRBD2 TRBJ2-7 TRBV30 . TGTGCCTGGGAGGCTCCGGGGACTACCCCGTCCTACGAGCAGTACTTC CAWEAPGTTPSYEQYF
TRBD2 TRBJ2-1 TRBV5-1 . TGCGCCAGCAGCATCGGACTAGCCAGTACCTATGAGCAGTTCTTC CASSIGLASTYEQFF
TRBD1 TRBJ2-7 TRBV7-9 . TGTGCCAGCAGTTCCCGGGACAGGGCCCTTACGAAGCAGTACTTC CASSSRDRALTKQYF
. TRBJ1-1 TRBV29-1 . TGCAGCGTTGCCCCAAGGGACACTGAAGCTTTCTTT CSVAPRDTEAFF
TRBD1 TRBJ1-1 TRBV5-1 . TGCGCCAGCAGCCCGGGACAGGGGTTCGAACAACCGGACGCTGAAGCTTTCTTT CASSPGQGFEQPDAEAFF
. TRBJ2-2 TRBV29-1 . TGCACCAGATGGGGGGAGGACACCGGGGAGCTGTTTTTT CTRWGEDTGELFF
. TRBJ2-7 TRBV29-1 . TGCAGCGTCGGACTACACTCCTACGAGCAGTACTTC CSVGLHSYEQYF
. TRBJ2-7 TRBV30 . TGTGCCTGGACCGGGGACGACGTTGCCCGACGCGAGCAGTACTTC CAWTGDDVARREQYF
. TRBJ1-1 TRBV4-1 few TGCGCCAGCAGCCAGGTCCAGGGGCCTGAAGCTTTCTTT CASSQVQGPEAFF
. TRBJ2-7 TRBV29-1 . TGCAGCGCCCAGGGGGGTGAGTCCTACGAGCAGTACTTC CSAQGGESYEQYF
. TRBJ2-1 TRBV5-6 . TGTGCCAGCAGCTACTCGGTTGAGCAGTTCTTC CASSYSVEQFF
. TRBJ2-5 TRBV5-5 once TGTGCCAGCAGGACGCAGGGTAAAGAGACCCAGTACTTC CASRTQGKETQYF
. TRBJ2-3 TRBV23-1 . TGCGCCAGCAGTCAATCGTGGGGGGTACGCACAGATACGCAGTATTTT CASSQSWGVRTDTQYF
. TRBJ1-5 TRBV2 once TGTGCCAGCAGTGACGCGGCAGGGAATCAGCCCCAGCATTTT CASSDAAGNQPQHF
. TRBJ1-2 TRBV29-1 . TGCAGCGTGAGACTACAGGGATTCTATGGCTACACCTTC CSVRLQGFYGYTF
. TRBJ1-2 TRBV19 . TGTGCCAGTAGTCCTCAAGGGGGATGCGTCCCCGGGGGCTACACCTTC CASSPQGGCVPGGYTF
TRBD2 TRBJ2-3 TRBV27 . TGTGCCAGCAGTTTAGGCGGGGGGGCCGATACGCAGTATTTT CASSLGGGADTQYF
TRBD1 TRBJ2-3 TRBV4-1 . TGCGCCAGCAGCCAAGATACCGCAGGGGGCAGCACAGATACGCAGTATTTT CASSQDTAGGSTDTQYF
. TRBJ1-1 TRBV5-6 . TGTGCCAGCAGCTTGGGGGGCGTGATTTTCTTT CASSLGGVIFF
TRBD2 TRBJ2-7 TRBV7-8 . TGTGCCAGCAGCTTCCCTCGGGGGGGCTACGAGCAGTACTTC CASSFPRGGYEQYF
TRBD1 TRBJ1-2 TRBV29-1 few TGCAGCGTTGAGGCAGGGGGCAACGGCTACACCTTC CSVEAGGNGYTF